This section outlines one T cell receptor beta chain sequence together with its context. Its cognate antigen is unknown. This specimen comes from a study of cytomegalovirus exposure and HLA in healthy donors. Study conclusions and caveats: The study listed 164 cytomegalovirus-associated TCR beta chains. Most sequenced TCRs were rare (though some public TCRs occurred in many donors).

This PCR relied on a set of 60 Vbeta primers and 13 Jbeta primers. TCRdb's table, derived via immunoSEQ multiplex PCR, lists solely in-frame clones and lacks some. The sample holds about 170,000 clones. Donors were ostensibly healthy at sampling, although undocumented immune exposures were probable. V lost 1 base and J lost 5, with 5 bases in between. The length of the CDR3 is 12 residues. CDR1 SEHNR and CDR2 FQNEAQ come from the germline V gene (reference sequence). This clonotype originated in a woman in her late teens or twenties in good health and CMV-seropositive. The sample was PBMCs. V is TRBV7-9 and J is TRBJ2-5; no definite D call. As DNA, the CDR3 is TGTGCCAGCAGCTTAGGGGCGGAGACCCAGTACTTC. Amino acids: CASSLGAETQYF.